This T cell receptor beta chain is from a study of blood T cells in healthy people across ages. CDR3 length equals 19 residues. V was shortened by 0 bases and J by 0 bases, with 18 bases between the two germline ends. Germline CDR1 MGHRA, CDR2 YSYEKL. With a J-beta primer mix and a sample-barcoded 5' primer, a second PCR ran 7 to 11 cycles. TCRdb re-derived calls from the 5' RACE reads in MiXCR, one entry per CDR3 protein. The data show more than 1.4 million distinct CDR3 sequences, with around 39% seen just once and 7.9% held by the top ten. This chain links TRBV4-1 with TRBJ1-5, with D possibly matching TRBD1 (5 bases). The sample was blood. This TCR was sampled from a woman aged 18-29 years in good health. The CDR3 bases are TGCGCCAGCAGCCAAGATCCGGGAGGGGCGGGGGATAGCAATCAGCCCCAGCATTTT. This codes for CASSQDPGGAGDSNQPQHF.